This TCR beta chain was identified in a study of blood T cell repertoires in COVID-19 (dated by TCRdb to about 2020). About the study as a whole: Collaborator samples came from the United States, Italy and Spain and covered acute and convalescent phases of COVID-19. The prospective study material was composed of cDNA or gDNA derived from T cells, B-cell-depleted T cells, or PBMCs. Subjects who had been exposed to COVID-19, were actively infected with it, or had recovered from it provided the deeply sampled blood TCRbeta repertoires that made up the dataset. The repertoires were made available in a free public database intended to serve as a resource for research on the immune response to SARS-CoV-2. Samples came from the ongoing ImmuneRACE study (first 160 participants) plus 1,254 subjects from 6 global collaborators. Sample metadata almost always included a de-identified subject ID, COVID-19 status, age in years and sex. Where available, HLA class I and class II types were taken from metadata supplied by the sample provider and were not determined by assay-based typing.

TCRbeta CDR3 regions were amplified from genomic DNA by means of the immunoSEQ Assay, a bias-controlled multiplex PCR. For the original study's pipeline: Nucleated cell counts per sample were estimated from amplification of reference gene primers within the assay. To quantify the absolute abundance of each unique TCRbeta CDR3 rearrangement, sequence reads were collapsed and filtered. Productive Simpson clonality was computed per sample as the square root of Simpson's diversity index over productive rearrangements. TCRdb carries this immuneACCESS record with in-frame sequences only. Its versions omit some clonotypes, under half of them owing to an unresolved V gene in the studies checked, with the rest unexplained. V, J and clone size are those of that table, while D and trimming were read from the DNA. For this sample the table gives about 200,000 clones, of which about four fifths were detected only once. 8.2% of the sample goes to the ten largest clones.

V has 7 bases trimmed and J has 3 bases trimmed; junction bases matching no gene number 14. From the cysteine up to the phenylalanine, the CDR3 has a length of 19 residues. The DNA shown is the 57-base CDR3, in frame from base 1. The germline V gene (reference sequence) gives CDR1 as MNHEY and CDR2 as SMNVEV. The study at large found these results: The amount of clinical and demographic metadata varied by source and participant and was provided uncurated.

With respect to this clone: Its antigen is still unknown. No clone much larger than this one lies a single base away; base qualities are absent.

The collaborating institutions used their own protocols to collect whole blood in K2EDTA tubes. For TCRbeta analysis, collaborators shipped samples as frozen whole blood, isolated PBMCs, or DNA extracted from either of those sample types. The sequence was collected from a woman aged 45-65 years with acute or convalescent COVID-19. The rearrangement joined TRBV27 to TRBJ2-3, and 15 junction bases match TRBD2. The sample comprised peripheral blood. The nucleotide sequence reads as follows: TGTGCCAGCATCCCGGGACTAGCGGGAGGCCCCTTTAGGACAGATACGCAGTATTTT. It codes for CASIPGLAGGPFRTDTQYF.